This T cell receptor beta chain was observed in a study of regulatory T cells in long-lasting Graves disease. Library construction for TCR beta used iRepertoire HTBI primers and Arm-PCR of CDR3 regions. TCRdb reprocessed the multiplex PCR reads via MiXCR and lists one record per CDR3 protein. This sample has 650,000 to 850,000 distinct CDR3 sequences, with around 30% found just once. The CDR3 sequence is 12 residues long. V lost 6 bases, J lost 6 bases, and 14 bases lay in between. Germline V gene lookup returns CDR1 DFQATT and CDR2 SNEGSKA (reference sequence). Noted time point: persistent/refractory GD, antithyroid drugs over 5 years with positive TRAb. TCR sequences were obtained from RNA taken from PBMCs. Peripheral blood, at 8 to 9.5 milliliters, went into EDTA tubes. This clonotype occurred a few times.

Sequences were derived from peripheral blood mononuclear cells (PBMCs), sampled when the disease was refractory, from a patient treated with antithyroid drugs. The chain is built from TRBV20-1 and TRBJ1-1; possibly TRBD1 for D (5 bases). The sequence came from a female donor with Graves disease. CDR3 sequence: CSARSGMPEAFF. CDR3 coding DNA: TGCAGTGCACGTTCAGGGATGCCTGAAGCTTTCTTT.